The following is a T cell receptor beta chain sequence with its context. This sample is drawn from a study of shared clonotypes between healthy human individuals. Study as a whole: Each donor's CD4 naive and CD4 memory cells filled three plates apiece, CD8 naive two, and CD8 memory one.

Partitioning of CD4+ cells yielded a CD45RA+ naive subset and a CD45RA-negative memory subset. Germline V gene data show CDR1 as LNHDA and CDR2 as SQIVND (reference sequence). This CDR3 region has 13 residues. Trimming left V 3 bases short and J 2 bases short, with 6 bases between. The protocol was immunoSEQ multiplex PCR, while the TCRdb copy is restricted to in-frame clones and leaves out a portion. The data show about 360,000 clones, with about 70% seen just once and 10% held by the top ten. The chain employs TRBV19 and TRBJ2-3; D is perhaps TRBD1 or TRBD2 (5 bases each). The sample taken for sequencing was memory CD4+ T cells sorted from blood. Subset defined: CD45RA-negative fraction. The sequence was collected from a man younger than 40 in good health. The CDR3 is CASSMGVTDTQYF. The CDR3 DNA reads TGTGCCAGTAGTATGGGGGTCACAGATACGCAGTATTTT.